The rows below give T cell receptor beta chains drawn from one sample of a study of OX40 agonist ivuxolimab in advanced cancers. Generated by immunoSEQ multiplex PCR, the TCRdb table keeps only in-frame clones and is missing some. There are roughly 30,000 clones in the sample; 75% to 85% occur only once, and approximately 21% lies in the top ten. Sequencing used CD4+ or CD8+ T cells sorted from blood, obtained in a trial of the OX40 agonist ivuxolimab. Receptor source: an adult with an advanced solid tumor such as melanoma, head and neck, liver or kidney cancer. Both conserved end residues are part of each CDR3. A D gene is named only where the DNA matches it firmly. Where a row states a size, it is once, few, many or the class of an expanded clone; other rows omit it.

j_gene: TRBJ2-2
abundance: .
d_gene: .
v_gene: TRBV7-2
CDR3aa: CASSFGQGWTDTGELFF
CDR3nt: TGTGCCAGCAGCTTTGGGCAGGGGTGGACTGACACCGGGGAGCTGTTTTTT

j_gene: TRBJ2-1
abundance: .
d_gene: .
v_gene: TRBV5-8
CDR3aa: CASSRYDSARSSYNEQFF
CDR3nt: TGTGCCAGCAGCCGATACGACTCCGCTCGGAGCTCCTACAATGAGCAGTTCTTC

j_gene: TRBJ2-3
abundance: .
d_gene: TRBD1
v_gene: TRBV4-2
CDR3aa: CASSRSGGDTQYF
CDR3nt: TGTGCCAGCAGCCGCTCAGGGGGAGATACGCAGTATTTT

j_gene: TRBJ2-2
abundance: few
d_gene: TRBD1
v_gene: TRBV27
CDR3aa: CASSPNPQGAVGELFF
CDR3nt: TGTGCCAGCAGTCCAAACCCCCAGGGGGCTGTCGGGGAGCTGTTTTTT

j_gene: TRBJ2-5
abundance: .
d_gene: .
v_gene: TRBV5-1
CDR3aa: CASAEGETQYF
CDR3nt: TGCGCCAGCGCGGAGGGGGAGACCCAGTACTTC

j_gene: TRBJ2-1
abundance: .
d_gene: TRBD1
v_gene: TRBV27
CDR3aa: CASSSGQVRGQANEQFF
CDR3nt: TGTGCCAGCAGTTCGGGACAGGTTAGGGGTCAGGCGAATGAGCAGTTCTTC

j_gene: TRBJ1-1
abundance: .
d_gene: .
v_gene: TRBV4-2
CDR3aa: CASSQDAGDEAFF
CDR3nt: TGTGCCAGCAGCCAAGACGCGGGAGACGAAGCTTTCTTT

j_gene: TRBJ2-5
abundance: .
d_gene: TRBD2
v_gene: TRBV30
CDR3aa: CAWSAGLAGVETQYF
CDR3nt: TGTGCCTGGAGTGCCGGACTAGCGGGGGTAGAGACCCAGTACTTC

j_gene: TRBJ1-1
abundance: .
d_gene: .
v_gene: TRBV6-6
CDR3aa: CASTDSLNTEAFF
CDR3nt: TGTGCCAGCACCGACAGCCTGAACACTGAAGCTTTCTTT

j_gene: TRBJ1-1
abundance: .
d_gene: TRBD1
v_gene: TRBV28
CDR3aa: CASGQGGTQGFTEAFF
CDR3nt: TGTGCCAGCGGCCAAGGGGGCACTCAGGGTTTCACTGAAGCTTTCTTT

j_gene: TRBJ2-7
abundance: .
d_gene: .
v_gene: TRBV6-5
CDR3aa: CASSYSSLGSYEQYF
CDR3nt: TGTGCCAGCAGTTACTCGAGCCTAGGTTCCTACGAGCAGTACTTC

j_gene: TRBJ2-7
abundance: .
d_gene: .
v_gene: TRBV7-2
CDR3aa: CASSSQRTRAREQYF
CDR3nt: TGTGCCAGCAGCAGTCAGCGAACACGAGCCCGGGAGCAGTACTTC

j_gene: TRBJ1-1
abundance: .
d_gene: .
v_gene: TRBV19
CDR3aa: CASSPRDLNTEAFF
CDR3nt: TGTGCCAGTAGTCCACGGGACCTGAACACTGAAGCTTTCTTT

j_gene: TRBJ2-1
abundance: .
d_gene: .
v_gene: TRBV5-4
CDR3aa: CASNGQTGANEQFF
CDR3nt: TGTGCCAGCAATGGGCAGACGGGGGCGAATGAGCAGTTCTTC

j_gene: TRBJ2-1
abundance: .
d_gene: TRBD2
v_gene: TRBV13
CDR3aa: CASSLLGGNEQFF
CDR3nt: TGTGCCAGCAGCTTGTTGGGGGGGAATGAGCAGTTCTTC

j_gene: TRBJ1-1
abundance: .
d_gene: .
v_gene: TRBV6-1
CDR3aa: CASSENHITSMNTEAFF
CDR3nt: TGTGCCAGCAGTGAAAATCACATAACTTCAATGAACACTGAAGCTTTCTTT

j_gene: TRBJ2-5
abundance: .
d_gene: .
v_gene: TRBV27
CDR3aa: CASSLSMGGAVETQYF
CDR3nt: TGTGCCAGCAGTTTATCGATGGGGGGGGCGGTGGAGACCCAGTACTTC

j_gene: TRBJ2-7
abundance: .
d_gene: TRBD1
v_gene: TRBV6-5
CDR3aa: CATEDRGFSYEQYF
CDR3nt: TGTGCCACTGAGGACAGGGGTTTCTCCTACGAGCAGTACTTC

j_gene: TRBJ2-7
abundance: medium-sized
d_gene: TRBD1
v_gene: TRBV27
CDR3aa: CASSLSTTGGGSEQYF
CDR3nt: TGTGCCAGCAGTTTATCCACGACAGGGGGCGGTTCCGAGCAGTACTTC

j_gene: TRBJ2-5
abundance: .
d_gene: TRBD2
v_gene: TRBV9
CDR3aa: CASSVGAGGRPETQYF
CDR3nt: TGTGCCAGCAGCGTAGGGGCGGGGGGCCGCCCAGAGACCCAGTACTTC

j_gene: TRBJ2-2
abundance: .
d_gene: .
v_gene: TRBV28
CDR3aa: CASSLLPNSNTGELFF
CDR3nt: TGTGCCAGCAGTTTACTACCGAACTCGAACACCGGGGAGCTGTTTTTT

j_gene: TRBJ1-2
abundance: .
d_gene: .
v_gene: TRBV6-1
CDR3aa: CASSERGAVGYTF
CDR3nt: TGTGCCAGCAGTGAACGAGGGGCGGTTGGCTACACCTTC

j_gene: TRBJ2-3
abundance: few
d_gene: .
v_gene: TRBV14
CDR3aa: CASSLKTRFTDTQYF
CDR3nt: TGTGCCAGCAGCCTTAAGACTAGATTCACAGATACGCAGTATTTT

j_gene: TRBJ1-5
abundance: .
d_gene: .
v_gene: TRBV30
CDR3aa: CAWSRGDGQPQHF
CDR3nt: TGTGCCTGGAGTAGAGGGGACGGGCAGCCCCAGCATTTT

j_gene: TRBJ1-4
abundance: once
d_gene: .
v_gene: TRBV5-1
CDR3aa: CASSEGRGGEKLFF
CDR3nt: TGCGCCAGCAGCGAAGGGCGGGGCGGTGAAAAACTGTTTTTT

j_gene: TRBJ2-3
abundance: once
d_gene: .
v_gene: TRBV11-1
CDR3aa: CASSLDGGGTDTQYF
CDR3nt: TGTGCCAGCAGCTTAGACGGGGGCGGCACAGATACGCAGTATTTT

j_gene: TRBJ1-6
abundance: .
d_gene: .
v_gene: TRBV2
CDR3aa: CASSASGTHRNSPLHF
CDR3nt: TGTGCCAGCAGTGCCTCCGGGACACACCGGAATTCACCCCTCCACTTT

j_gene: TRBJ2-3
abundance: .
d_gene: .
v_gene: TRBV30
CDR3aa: CAWSVPQGPQYF
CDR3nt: TGTGCCTGGAGTGTCCCCCAAGGACCGCAGTATTTT

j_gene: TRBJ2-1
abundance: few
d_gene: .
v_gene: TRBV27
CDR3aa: CASETLGRNNEQFF
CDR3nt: TGTGCCAGCGAGACCCTGGGACGGAACAATGAGCAGTTCTTC

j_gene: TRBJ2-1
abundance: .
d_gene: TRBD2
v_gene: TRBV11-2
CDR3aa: CASSRQSGINNEQFF
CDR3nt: TGTGCCAGCAGCCGCCAGAGCGGGATTAACAATGAGCAGTTCTTC

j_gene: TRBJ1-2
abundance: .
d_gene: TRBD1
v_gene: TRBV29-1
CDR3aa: CSVAWQGADGYTF
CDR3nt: TGCAGCGTCGCATGGCAGGGGGCTGATGGCTACACCTTC

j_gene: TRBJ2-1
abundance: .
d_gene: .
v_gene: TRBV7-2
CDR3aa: CASSYGTASYNEQFF
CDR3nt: TGTGCCAGCAGCTATGGCACAGCCAGCTACAATGAGCAGTTCTTC

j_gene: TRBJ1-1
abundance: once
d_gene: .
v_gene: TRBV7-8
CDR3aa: CASSFSGTEAFF
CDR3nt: TGTGCCAGCAGTTTCTCCGGGACAGAAGCTTTCTTT

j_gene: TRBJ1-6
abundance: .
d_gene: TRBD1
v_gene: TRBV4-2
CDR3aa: CASSQGHQGASSPLHF
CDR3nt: TGTGCCAGCAGCCAAGGCCACCAGGGGGCCAGTTCACCCCTCCACTTT

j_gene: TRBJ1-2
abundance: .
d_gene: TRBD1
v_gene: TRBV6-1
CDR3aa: CASSEGGGWTGTYYGYTF
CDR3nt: TGTGCCAGCAGTGAAGGCGGCGGGTGGACAGGAACTTACTATGGCTACACCTTC

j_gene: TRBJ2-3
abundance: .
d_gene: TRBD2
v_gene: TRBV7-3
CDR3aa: CASSPRTSGGGSDTQYF
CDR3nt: TGTGCCAGCAGCCCCAGGACTAGCGGGGGTGGGTCAGATACGCAGTATTTT

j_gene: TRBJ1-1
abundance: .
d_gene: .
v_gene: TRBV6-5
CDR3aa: CASSLPNTEAFF
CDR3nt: TGTGCCAGCAGTTTACCGAACACTGAAGCTTTCTTT

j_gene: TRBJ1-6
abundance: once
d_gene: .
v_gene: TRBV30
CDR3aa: CAWMGGRIENSPLHF
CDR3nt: TGTGCCTGGATGGGTGGGCGCATAGAAAATTCACCCCTCCACTTT

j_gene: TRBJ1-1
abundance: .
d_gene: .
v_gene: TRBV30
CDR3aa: CAWSVGRSEAFF
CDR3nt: TGTGCCTGGAGTGTGGGGAGGTCTGAAGCTTTCTTT

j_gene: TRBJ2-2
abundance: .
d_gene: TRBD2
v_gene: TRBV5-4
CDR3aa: CASSLVGLDITGELFF
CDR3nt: TGTGCCAGCAGCTTGGTGGGACTAGACATCACCGGGGAGCTGTTTTTT

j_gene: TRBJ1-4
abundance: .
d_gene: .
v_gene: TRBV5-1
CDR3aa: CASSLNNPNEKLFF
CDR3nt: TGCGCCAGCAGCTTGAACAACCCCAATGAAAAACTGTTTTTT

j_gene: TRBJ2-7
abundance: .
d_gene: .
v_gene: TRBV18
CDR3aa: CASSPAGTYEQYF
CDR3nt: TGTGCCAGCTCACCGGCGGGGACATACGAGCAGTACTTC

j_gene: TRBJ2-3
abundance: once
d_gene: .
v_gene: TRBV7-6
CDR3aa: CASSPRMMGGPTDTQYF
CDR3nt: TGTGCCAGCAGCCCTCGGATGATGGGGGGCCCCACAGATACGCAGTATTTT

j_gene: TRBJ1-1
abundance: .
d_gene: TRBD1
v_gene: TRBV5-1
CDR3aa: CASSLHGQGPTEAFF
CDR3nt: TGCGCCAGCAGCTTACACGGACAGGGACCCACTGAAGCTTTCTTT

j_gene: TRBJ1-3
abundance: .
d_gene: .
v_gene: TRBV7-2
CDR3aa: CASSQGRSGAGNTIYF
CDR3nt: TGTGCCAGCAGCCAAGGCAGGTCAGGGGCTGGAAACACCATATATTTT

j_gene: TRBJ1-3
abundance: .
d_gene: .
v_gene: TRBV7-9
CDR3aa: CASSFWGAAGNTIYF
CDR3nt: TGTGCCAGCAGCTTCTGGGGGGCTGCAGGAAACACCATATATTTT

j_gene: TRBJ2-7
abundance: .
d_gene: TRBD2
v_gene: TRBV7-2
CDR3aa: CASSLRGGPIGEQYF
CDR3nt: TGTGCCAGCAGCTTGCGGGGGGGGCCGATAGGCGAGCAGTACTTC

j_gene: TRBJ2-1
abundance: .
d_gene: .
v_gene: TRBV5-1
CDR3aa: CASSLEGGSYNEQFF
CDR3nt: TGCGCCAGCAGCTTGGAGGGGGGCTCCTACAATGAGCAGTTCTTC

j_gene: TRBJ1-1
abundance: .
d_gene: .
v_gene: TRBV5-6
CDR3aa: CASSLNRATNTEAFF
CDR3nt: TGTGCCAGCAGCTTGAACAGGGCCACGAACACTGAAGCTTTCTTT

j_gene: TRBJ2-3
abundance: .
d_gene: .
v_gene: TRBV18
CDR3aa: CASSPIQGRSDTQYF
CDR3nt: TGTGCCAGCTCACCAATACAGGGGAGGTCAGATACGCAGTATTTT

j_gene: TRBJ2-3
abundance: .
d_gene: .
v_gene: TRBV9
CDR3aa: CASSFQGSTSTDTQYF
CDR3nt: TGTGCCAGCAGCTTCCAGGGGTCCACTAGCACAGATACGCAGTATTTT

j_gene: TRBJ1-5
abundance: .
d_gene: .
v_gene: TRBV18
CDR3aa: CASSDNRGNQPQHF
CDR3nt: TGTGCCAGCTCGGATAACAGGGGCAATCAGCCCCAGCATTTT

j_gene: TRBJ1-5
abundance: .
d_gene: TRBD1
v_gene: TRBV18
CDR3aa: CASSEYGTGRNQPQHF
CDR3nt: TGTGCCAGCTCCGAGTACGGGACAGGGCGCAATCAGCCCCAGCATTTT

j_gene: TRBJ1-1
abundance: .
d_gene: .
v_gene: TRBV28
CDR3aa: CASRGAGDVNTEAFF
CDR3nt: TGTGCCAGCAGGGGAGCAGGGGACGTCAACACTGAAGCTTTCTTT